This T cell receptor beta chain was retrieved from a study of blood T cell repertoires in COVID-19. Whole-study context: Spain, Italy and the United States supplied samples that represented acute and convalescent COVID-19. T cells, B-cell-depleted T cells, or PBMCs provided the cDNA or gDNA that served as material.

CDR3 length: 14 residues. Trimming pared 0 bases from V and 4 bases from J, leaving 8 bases between. Looked up from germline, CDR1 is MNHNS and CDR2 is SASEGT. Per the study methods: Estimated nucleated cell counts came from reference gene primer amplification. Clones were read by immunoSEQ multiplex PCR, and TCRdb kept only the in-frame ones, dropping some. Clone size and V and J calls were adopted from that table, with D and trimming inferred from the DNA. The data hold around 160,000 clones, with about 85% observed a single time. Sequencing was performed on peripheral blood. The TCR comes from a woman aged 35 to 49 with active or convalescent COVID-19. The V and J genes are TRBV6-1 and TRBJ2-3, with D possibly being TRBD2 (5 bases). The CDR3 sequence is CASSEARGPDTQYF. The CDR3 DNA reads TGTGCCAGCAGTGAAGCCCGGGGTCCAGATACGCAGTATTTT.